This T cell receptor (beta chain) was obtained from a study of graft-versus-host responses after intestinal transplantation. Notes on the study in general: Maximum circulating GvH clone levels tracked with early post-transplant HvG decreases.

This CDR3 contains 14 residues. Looked up from germline, CDR1 is MNHNS and CDR2 is SASEGT. Deletions cut 5 bases from V and 7 bases from J, with 15 bases between. Assay used: immunoSEQ multiplex PCR; TCRdb lists only in-frame clones, some missing. In the table there are more than 80,000 clones, about nine tenths of which are singletons. As regards this clone: Its specificity is unknown.

V gene TRBV6-1 combines with J gene TRBJ2-1; tentatively, D is TRBD1 (6 bases). Here the sequenced sample was unstimulated CD4+ T cells sorted from spleen or lymph node cells, taken before transplant. This TCR came from a human donor who was the organ donor for an intestinal transplant. The CDR3 region is CASSPPTGRNEQFF. CDR3 DNA: TGTGCCAGCAGTCCCCCGACAGGAAGGAATGAGCAGTTCTTC.